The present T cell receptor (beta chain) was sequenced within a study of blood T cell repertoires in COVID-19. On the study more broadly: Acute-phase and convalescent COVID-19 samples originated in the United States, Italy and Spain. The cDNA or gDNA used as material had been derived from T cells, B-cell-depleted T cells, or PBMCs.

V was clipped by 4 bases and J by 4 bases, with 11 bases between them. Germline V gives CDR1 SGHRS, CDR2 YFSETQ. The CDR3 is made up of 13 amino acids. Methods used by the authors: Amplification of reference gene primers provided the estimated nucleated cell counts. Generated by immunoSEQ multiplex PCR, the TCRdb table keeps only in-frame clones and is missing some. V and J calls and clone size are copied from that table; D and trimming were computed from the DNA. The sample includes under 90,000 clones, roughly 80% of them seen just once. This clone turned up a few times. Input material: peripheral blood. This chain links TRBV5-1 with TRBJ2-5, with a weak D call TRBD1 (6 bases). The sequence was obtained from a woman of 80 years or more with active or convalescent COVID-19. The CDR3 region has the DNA TGCGCCAGCAGCCCTGGGACACGAGAGACCCAGTACTTC. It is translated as CASSPGTRETQYF.